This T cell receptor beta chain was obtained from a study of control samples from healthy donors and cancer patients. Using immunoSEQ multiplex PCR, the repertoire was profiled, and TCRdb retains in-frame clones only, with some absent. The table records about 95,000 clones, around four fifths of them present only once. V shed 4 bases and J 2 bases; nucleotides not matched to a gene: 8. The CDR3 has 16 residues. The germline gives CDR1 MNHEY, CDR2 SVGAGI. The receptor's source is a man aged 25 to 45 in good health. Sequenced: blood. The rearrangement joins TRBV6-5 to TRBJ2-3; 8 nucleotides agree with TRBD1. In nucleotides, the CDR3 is TGTGCCAGCAGTTCACCGACAGGGGCGCTCACAGATACGCAGTATTTT. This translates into CASSSPTGALTDTQYF.